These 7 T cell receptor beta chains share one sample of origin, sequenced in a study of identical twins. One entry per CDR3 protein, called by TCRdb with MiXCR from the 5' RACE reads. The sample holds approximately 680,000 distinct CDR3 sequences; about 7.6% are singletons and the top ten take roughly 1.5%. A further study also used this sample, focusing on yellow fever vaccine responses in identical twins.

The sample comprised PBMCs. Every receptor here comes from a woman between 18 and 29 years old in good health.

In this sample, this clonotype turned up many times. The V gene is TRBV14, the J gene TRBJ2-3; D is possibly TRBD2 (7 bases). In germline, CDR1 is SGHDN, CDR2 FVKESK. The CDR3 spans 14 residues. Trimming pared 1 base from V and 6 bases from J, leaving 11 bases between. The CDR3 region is CASSQAGGRDTQYF. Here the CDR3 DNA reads TGTGCCAGCAGCCAAGCGGGGGGCCGGGATACGCAGTATTTT. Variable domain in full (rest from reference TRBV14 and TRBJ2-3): EAGVTQFPSHSVIEKGQTVTLRCDPISGHDNLYWYRRVMGKEIKFLLHFVKESKQDESGMPNNRFLAERTGGTYSTLKVQPAELEDSGVYFCASSQAGGRDTQYFGPGTRLTVL.

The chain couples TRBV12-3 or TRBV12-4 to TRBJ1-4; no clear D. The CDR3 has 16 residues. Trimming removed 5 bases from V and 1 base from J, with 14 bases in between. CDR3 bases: TGTGCCAGCAGTCTCGTCTCGGGGAGAACTAATGAAAAACTGTTTTTT. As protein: CASSLVSGRTNEKLFF.

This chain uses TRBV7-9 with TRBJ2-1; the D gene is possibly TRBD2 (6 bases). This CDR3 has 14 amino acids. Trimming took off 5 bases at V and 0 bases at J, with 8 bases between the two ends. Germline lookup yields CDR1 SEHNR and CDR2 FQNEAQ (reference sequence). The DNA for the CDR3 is TGTGCCAGCAGCCGGGAGAGCTCCTACAATGAGCAGTTCTTC. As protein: CASSRESSYNEQFF. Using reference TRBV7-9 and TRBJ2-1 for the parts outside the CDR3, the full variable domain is DTGVSQNPRHKITKRGQNVTFRCDPISEHNRLYWYRQTLGQGPEFLTYFQNEAQLEKSRLLSDRFSAERPKGSFSTLEIQRTEQGDSAMYLCASSRESSYNEQFFGPGTRLTVL.

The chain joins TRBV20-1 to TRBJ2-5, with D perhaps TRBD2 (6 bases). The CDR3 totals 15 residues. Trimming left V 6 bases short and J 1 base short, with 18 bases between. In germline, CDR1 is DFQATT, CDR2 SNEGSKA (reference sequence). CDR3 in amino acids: CSAPRRAGGQETQYF. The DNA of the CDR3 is TGCAGTGCCCCCAGGAGGGCCGGGGGCCAAGAGACCCAGTACTTC.

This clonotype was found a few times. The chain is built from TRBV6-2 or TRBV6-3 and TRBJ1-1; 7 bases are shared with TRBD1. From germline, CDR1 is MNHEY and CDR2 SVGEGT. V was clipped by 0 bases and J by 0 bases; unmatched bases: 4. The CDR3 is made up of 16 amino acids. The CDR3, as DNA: TGTGCCAGCAGTTACTCGACAGGGAACATGAACACTGAAGCTTTCTTT. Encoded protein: CASSYSTGNMNTEAFF.

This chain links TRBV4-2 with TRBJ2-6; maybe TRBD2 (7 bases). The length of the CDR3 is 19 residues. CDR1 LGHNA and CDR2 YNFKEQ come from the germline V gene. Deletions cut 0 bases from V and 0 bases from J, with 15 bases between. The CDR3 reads CASSQEGGGPFSGANVLTF. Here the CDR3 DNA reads TGTGCCAGCAGCCAAGAGGGAGGGGGTCCGTTCTCTGGGGCCAACGTCCTGACTTTC.

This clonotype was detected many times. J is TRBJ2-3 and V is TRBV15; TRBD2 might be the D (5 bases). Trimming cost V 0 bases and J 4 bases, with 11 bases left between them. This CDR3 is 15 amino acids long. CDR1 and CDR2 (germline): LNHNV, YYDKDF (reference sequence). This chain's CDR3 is CATSRDTSGADTQYF. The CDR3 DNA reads TGTGCCACCAGCAGAGATACAAGCGGAGCAGATACGCAGTATTTT.